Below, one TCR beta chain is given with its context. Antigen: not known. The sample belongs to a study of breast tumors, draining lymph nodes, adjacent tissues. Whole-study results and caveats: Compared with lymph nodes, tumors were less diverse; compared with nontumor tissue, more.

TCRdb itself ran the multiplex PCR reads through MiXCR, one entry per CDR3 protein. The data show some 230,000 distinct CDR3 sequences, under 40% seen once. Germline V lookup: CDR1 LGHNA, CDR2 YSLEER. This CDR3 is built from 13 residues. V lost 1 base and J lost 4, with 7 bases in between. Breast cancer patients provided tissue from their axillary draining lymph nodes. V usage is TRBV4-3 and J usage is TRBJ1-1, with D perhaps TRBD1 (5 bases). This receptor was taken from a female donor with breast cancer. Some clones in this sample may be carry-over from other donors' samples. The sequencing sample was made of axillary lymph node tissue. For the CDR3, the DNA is TGCGCCAGCAGCCAAGTGGACACCACTGAAGCTTTCTTT. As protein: CASSQVDTTEAFF.